Below are 26 T cell receptor beta chains sequenced from a single sample in a study of blood T cells in healthy people across ages. With a J-beta primer mix and a sample-barcoded 5' primer, a second PCR ran roughly 6 to 12 cycles. MiXCR, run by TCRdb on the 5' RACE reads, gives a single entry per CDR3 protein. The table shows about 1,500,000 distinct CDR3 sequences, with approximately 30% occurring only once. Sequencing input: blood. These receptors came from a woman in her twenties or thirties in good health.

In its sample, this clonotype was seen a few times. The rearrangement links TRBV20-1 to TRBJ2-1; 10 bases fit TRBD2. CDR3 size: 17 residues. Germline CDR1 is DFQATT and CDR2 is SNEGSKA (reference sequence). V shed 5 bases and J 0 bases; nucleotides not matched to a gene: 10. CDR3 sequence reads: CSADRSGLAVSYNEQFF. The CDR3 nucleotides read TGCAGTGCTGACCGAAGCGGACTAGCGGTCTCCTACAATGAGCAGTTCTTC.

The V gene is TRBV7-8, the J gene TRBJ1-2, with D uncertain. V lost 0 bases and J 4 bases, leaving 9 bases between the germline ends. This CDR3 comprises 14 residues. Germline V gene lookup returns CDR1 SGHVS and CDR2 FQNEAQ. The CDR3 DNA reads TGTGCCAGCAGCTTAGCACCAGTACCCTATGGCTACACCTTC. This codes for CASSLAPVPYGYTF.

DNA of the CDR3: TGTGCCAGCAGCATCGGACCCCCCGGGAACATTCAGTACTTC. Protein: CASSIGPPGNIQYF. This sequence joins TRBV7-2 and TRBJ2-4; D is undetermined. The germline V gene has CDR1 SGHTA and CDR2 FQGNSA. The CDR3 sequence is 14 residues long. V lost 5 bases to trimming and J lost 7 bases, with 15 bases between them. The complete variable domain, with remaining parts taken from reference TRBV7-2 and TRBJ2-4, reads GAGVSQSPSNKVTEKGKDVELRCDPISGHTALYWYRQSLGQGLEFLIYFQGNSAPDKSGLPSDRFSAERTGGSVSTLTIQRTQQEDSAVYLCASSIGPPGNIQYFGAGTRLSVL.

This rearrangement joins TRBV7-3 to TRBJ1-6, with a tentative D call TRBD1 (5 bases). The CDR3 consists of 12 residues. Per germline, CDR1 SGHTA and CDR2 FQGTGA. Between the trimmed V and J ends, which lost 8 bases and 10 bases, there was a span of 12 bases. CDR3 in DNA: TGTGCCAGCGGAGGGGCGGACTCACCCCTCCACTTT. Translated, it gives CASGGADSPLHF.

This clonotype occurred a few times. The CDR3 here is CASSQEWGIVSPLHF. CDR3 coding DNA: TGCGCCAGCAGCCAAGAGTGGGGGATCGTTTCACCCCTCCACTTT. J is TRBJ1-6 and V is TRBV4-1; possible D gene TRBD1, 5 bases. The CDR3 contains 15 residues. The germline V gene has CDR1 MGHRA and CDR2 YSYEKL. V was clipped by 0 bases and J by 9 bases, with 12 bases between them.

This clonotype was recorded at least ten times. The V call is TRBV5-6, the J call TRBJ1-6, with D unresolved. The CDR3 spans 13 residues. Germline lookup yields CDR1 SGHDT and CDR2 YYEEEE. Trimming cost V 1 base and J 5 bases, with 4 bases left between them. The CDR3 bases are TGTGCCAGCAGCTTGACCGATAATTCACCCCTCCACTTT. Its translation is CASSLTDNSPLHF.

The chain's CDR3 is CASSLLGGVGNYGYTF. CDR3 nucleotide sequence: TGTGCCAGCAGCTTGTTAGGGGGCGTAGGGAACTATGGCTACACCTTC. The V and J genes are TRBV7-9 and TRBJ1-2; 7 bases are shared with TRBD1. Germline CDR1 reads SEHNR; CDR2 reads FQNEAQ (reference sequence). V shed 3 bases, J shed 2 bases, and the junction held 9 bases outside the gene matches. This CDR3 is 16 amino acids long.

The genes are TRBV5-1 and TRBJ2-5, with TRBD2 identical over 14 bases. The CDR3 loop spans 16 amino acids. The germline gives CDR1 SGHRS, CDR2 YFSETQ. Germline trimming cut 4 bases from V and 4 bases from J; bases unmatched to any gene: 6. The CDR3 DNA follows: TGCGCCAGCAGCACGACTAGCGGGGGGGCCGCAGAGACCCAGTACTTC. Protein sequence: CASSTTSGGAAETQYF.

In its sample, this clonotype was seen many times. The rearrangement joins TRBV7-2 to TRBJ2-1, with 14 bases fitting TRBD2. V dropped 5 bases and J dropped 1; count of bases not matched to a gene: 4. Germline lookup yields CDR1 SGHTA and CDR2 FQGNSA. The CDR3 spans 17 residues. The CDR3 region has the DNA TGTGCCAGCAGCGCTGGACTAGCGGGAGGTTCCTACAATGAGCAGTTCTTC. As protein: CASSAGLAGGSYNEQFF.

This clonotype came up a few times. This rearrangement joins TRBV6-5 to TRBJ1-4; D is possibly TRBD1 (5 bases). Between the trimmed V and J ends, which lost 6 bases and 7 bases, there was a span of 12 bases. The CDR3 has 13 residues. Per the germline V gene, CDR1 is MNHEY and CDR2 is SVGAGI. In DNA, the CDR3 is TGTGCCAGCAGGCGGGGCAGAGGTGAAAAACTGTTTTTT. Translated, it gives CASRRGRGEKLFF.

Comment on this clonotype: A single base separates this from a much larger clone, so it may be a read error. The J gene is TRBJ1-2, the V gene TRBV6-5; D is unresolved. V was trimmed by 2 bases and J by 6 bases, leaving 4 bases between them. Germline V gene sequence: CDR1 MNHEY, CDR2 SVGAGI. The CDR3 sequence is 11 residues long. As DNA, the CDR3 is TGTGCCAGCAGTTACGGGGATGGCTACACCTTC. This gives the protein CASSYGDGYTF.

There are many counts of this clonotype. The gene calls are TRBV25-1 and TRBJ2-7, with 9 bases lining up with TRBD1. J gave up 3 bases and V 5 bases, and 5 bases lay outside the gene matches. The CDR3 runs to 14 residues. Germline values: CDR1 MGHDK, CDR2 SYGVNS. The CDR3 loop is CASSRGTGRYEQYF. The CDR3 DNA follows: TGTGCCAGCAGTAGAGGGACAGGGCGCTACGAGCAGTACTTC.

This clonotype was found a few times. This chain connects TRBV7-9 to TRBJ2-7; possibly TRBD1 or TRBD2 for D (5 bases each). Germline CDR1 SEHNR, CDR2 FQNEAQ (reference sequence). This CDR3 comprises 14 residues. Trimming shortened V by 3 bases and J by 7 bases, and 16 bases separated the two germline ends. This CDR3 reads CASSFGTSKGEQYF. Written as DNA, the CDR3 is TGTGCCAGCAGCTTTGGGACCTCAAAAGGGGAGCAGTACTTC.

The chain couples TRBV7-2 to TRBJ2-5; tentatively, D is TRBD2 (6 bases). Trimming stripped 0 bases from V and 11 bases from J, with 13 bases between. This CDR3 has 13 amino acids. Germline V CDR1 and CDR2: SGHTA, FQGNSA. The CDR3 region has the DNA TGTGCCAGCAGCTTAGCCTTATCGGGAGAGCAGTACTTC. Encoded protein: CASSLALSGEQYF.

This rearrangement joins TRBV6-1 to TRBJ2-1, with D maybe TRBD2 (6 bases). Germline CDR1 reads MNHNS; CDR2 reads SASEGT. CDR3 length equals 15 residues. The V end was cut by 3 bases, the J end by 7 bases, with 16 bases between. The CDR3 DNA follows: TGTGCCAGCAGTGACCCGGGACTCACACCAAATGAGCAGTTCTTC. Encoded protein: CASSDPGLTPNEQFF.

This clonotype occurred many times. The chain has TRBV6-5 and TRBJ2-7, with D possibly being TRBD1 (6 bases). CDR3 length equals 12 residues. Looked up from germline, CDR1 is MNHEY and CDR2 is SVGAGI. The V and J ends lost 7 bases and 6 bases respectively, with 13 bases between them. CDR3 amino acids: CASNQRRGEQYF. CDR3 DNA sequence: TGTGCCAGCAACCAACGCAGGGGCGAGCAGTACTTC.

This clonotype was seen a few times. The genes are TRBV28 and TRBJ2-5, with a possible D match to TRBD2 (6 bases). V lost 2 bases and J lost 5, with 12 bases in between. This CDR3 has 14 amino acids. CDR1 MDHEN and CDR2 SYDVKM come from the germline V gene. The CDR3 here is CASSLISGPETQYF. DNA for the CDR3: TGTGCCAGCAGTTTAATTAGCGGTCCGGAGACCCAGTACTTC.

The chain recombines TRBV24-1 with TRBJ2-3; 16 nucleotides align to TRBD2. J gave up 11 bases and V 0 bases, and 13 bases lay outside the gene matches. The CDR3 consists of 19 residues. The germline gives CDR1 KGHDR, CDR2 SFDVKD. CDR3 in DNA: TGTGCCACCAGTGATTTGCAAGGGGCCGGGACTAGCGGGGGGGGAAGGCAGTATTTT. Its translation is CATSDLQGAGTSGGGRQYF.

The chain's CDR3 is CASGPGENYGYTF. CDR3 in DNA: TGTGCCAGCGGCCCCGGGGAAAACTATGGCTACACCTTC. This rearrangement joins TRBV28 to TRBJ1-2; D is unclear. The V and J ends lost 8 bases and 2 bases respectively, with 12 bases between them. The CDR3 has 13 residues. Germline assignment: CDR1 MDHEN and CDR2 SYDVKM.

The chain combines TRBV29-1 with TRBJ2-1; D remains ambiguous. The CDR3 sequence is 12 residues long. The ends were cut back, 5 bases at V and 12 bases at J, with 17 bases in the middle. CDR1 and CDR2 from the germline V gene are SQVTM and ANQGSEA. DNA of the CDR3: TGCAGCGTTCACACTGACGACCAGCGGCAGTTCTTC. Its translation is CSVHTDDQRQFF.

With regard to this clonotype: One end of the junction does not line up with germline, which may come from a read error. This chain connects TRBV7-6 to TRBJ2-5; 7 bases match TRBD1. The germline V gene has CDR1 SGHVS and CDR2 FNYEAQ. The CDR3 runs to 16 residues. The chain's CDR3 is CAGSLVTGDGLNEQYF. CDR3 DNA: TGTGCCGGCAGCTTAGTCACAGGGGATGGTCTCAATGAGCAGTACTTC.

This clonotype turned up a few times. V usage is TRBV7-9 and J usage is TRBJ2-7; either TRBD1 or TRBD2 may supply D (6 bases each). The germline V gene has CDR1 SEHNR and CDR2 FQNEAQ (reference sequence). The CDR3 sequence is 13 residues long. Trimming pared 5 bases from V and 6 bases from J, leaving 14 bases between. CDR3 protein: CASSQDGGLEQYF. CDR3 nucleotide sequence: TGTGCCAGCAGCCAAGATGGGGGGCTCGAGCAGTACTTC. Supplemented by reference TRBV7-9 and TRBJ2-7, the full variable domain reads DTGVSQNPRHKITKRGQNVTFRCDPISEHNRLYWYRQTLGQGPEFLTYFQNEAQLEKSRLLSDRFSAERPKGSFSTLEIQRTEQGDSAMYLCASSQDGGLEQYFGPGTRLTVT.

The V call is TRBV5-1, the J call TRBJ2-3; D may correspond to TRBD1 or TRBD2 (6 bases each). Germline V gives CDR1 SGHRS, CDR2 YFSETQ. The V gene lost 0 bases and the J gene lost 5 bases, with 13 bases spanning the gap. The CDR3 length is 15 residues. The CDR3 loop reads CASSLEGGPGDTQYF. In nucleotides, the CDR3 is TGCGCCAGCAGCTTGGAGGGGGGCCCCGGAGATACGCAGTATTTT.

This clonotype was observed a few times. The gene calls are TRBV3-1 and TRBJ1-5; 10 bases line up with TRBD1. This CDR3 region has 12 residues. Trimming cost V 6 bases and J 9 bases; bases outside gene matches: 2. Germline-derived CDR1 and CDR2 are LGHDT and YNNKEL (reference sequence). CDR3 loop: CASSDRGLPQHF. The CDR3 nucleotides read TGTGCCAGCAGTGACAGGGGGCTGCCCCAGCATTTT.

Only a few counts were recorded for this clonotype. V usage is TRBV7-2 and J usage is TRBJ2-5, with 8 bases that match TRBD2. Germline V CDR1 and CDR2: SGHTA, FQGNSA. After removal of 0 bases from V and 9 bases from J, the junction contained 12 bases not matched to a gene. This CDR3 comprises 16 residues. CDR3: CASSLALTGGYAAQYF. In nucleotides, the CDR3 is TGTGCCAGCAGCTTAGCGCTGACGGGGGGGTACGCGGCCCAGTACTTC.

The chain has TRBV2 and TRBJ1-6, with D unresolved. V was shortened by 7 bases and J by 7 bases, with 5 bases between the two germline ends. CDR3 length: 11 amino acids. Germline assignment: CDR1 SNHLY and CDR2 FYNNEI. For the CDR3, the DNA is TGTGCCAGCACGCTCAATTCACCCCTCCACTTT. Protein product: CASTLNSPLHF.